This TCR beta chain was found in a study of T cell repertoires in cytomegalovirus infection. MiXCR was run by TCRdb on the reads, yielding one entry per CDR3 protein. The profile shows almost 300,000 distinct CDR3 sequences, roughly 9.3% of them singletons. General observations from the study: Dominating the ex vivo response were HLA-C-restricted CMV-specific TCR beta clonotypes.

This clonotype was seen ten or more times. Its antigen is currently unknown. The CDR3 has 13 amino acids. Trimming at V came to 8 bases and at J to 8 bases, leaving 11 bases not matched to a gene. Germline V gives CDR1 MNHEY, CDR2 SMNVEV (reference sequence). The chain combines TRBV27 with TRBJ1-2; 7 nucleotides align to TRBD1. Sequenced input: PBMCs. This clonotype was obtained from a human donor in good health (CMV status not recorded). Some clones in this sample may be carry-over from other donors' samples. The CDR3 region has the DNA TGTGCCAGCGGATCGACAGGGCGATTAGGCTACACCTTC. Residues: CASGSTGRLGYTF.